The rows below give T cell receptor beta chains drawn from one sample of a study of shared clonotypes between healthy human individuals. Produced via immunoSEQ multiplex PCR; TCRdb's table is partial and in-frame only. The repertoire holds around 1.9 million clones, with roughly 95% as singletons. Input material: naive CD8+ T cells from PBMCs. The receptor source for this set is a man younger than 35 in good health. Some clones in this sample may be carry-over from other donors' samples. Both conserved end residues are part of each CDR3.

J gene: TRBJ2-3; CDR3 length: 15; V gene: TRBV18; CDR3 protein: CASSAGGGLGDTQYF
J gene: TRBJ1-2; CDR3 length: 15; V gene: TRBV6-4; CDR3 protein: CASSDSPPGRDGYTF
J gene: TRBJ1-5; CDR3 length: 13; V gene: TRBV28; CDR3 protein: CASSSPEGQPQHF
J gene: TRBJ1-5; CDR3 length: 15; V gene: TRBV9; CDR3 protein: CASSVGTENNQPQHF
J gene: TRBJ2-7; CDR3 length: 18; V gene: TRBV15; CDR3 protein: CATSRDGGPGGESYEQYF
J gene: TRBJ2-2; CDR3 length: 17; V gene: TRBV13; CDR3 protein: CASSPRQMTMNTGELFF
J gene: TRBJ2-7; CDR3 length: 17; V gene: TRBV5-1; CDR3 protein: CASSLGTLVPPSYEQYF
J gene: TRBJ1-1; CDR3 length: 15; V gene: TRBV11-1; CDR3 protein: CASSLDPNRNTEAFF
J gene: TRBJ2-7; CDR3 length: 16; V gene: TRBV6-6; CDR3 protein: CASSYSAFRGAYEQYF
J gene: TRBJ2-7; CDR3 length: 15; V gene: TRBV29-1; CDR3 protein: CSVEPTGTVLREQYF
J gene: TRBJ1-4; CDR3 length: 19; V gene: TRBV7-9; CDR3 protein: CASSPRVGMEQHTNEKLFF
J gene: TRBJ1-1; CDR3 length: 14; V gene: TRBV10-3; CDR3 protein: CAISDVGLNTEAFF
J gene: TRBJ2-7; CDR3 length: 13; V gene: TRBV29-1; CDR3 protein: CSVITGSSYEQYF
J gene: TRBJ2-7; CDR3 length: 12; V gene: TRBV29-1; CDR3 protein: CSVAGTFYEQYF
J gene: TRBJ2-7; CDR3 length: 14; V gene: TRBV5-1; CDR3 protein: CASSPSDRAYEQYF
J gene: TRBJ1-2; CDR3 length: 15; V gene: TRBV5-1; CDR3 protein: CASSLAPTMTYGYTF
J gene: TRBJ2-5; CDR3 length: 12; V gene: TRBV11-2; CDR3 protein: CASRGMQETQYF
J gene: TRBJ2-7; CDR3 length: 16; V gene: TRBV7-2; CDR3 protein: CASSLSLPVDSYEQYF
J gene: TRBJ2-1; CDR3 length: 17; V gene: TRBV4-1; CDR3 protein: CASSQEWTSGTYNEQFF
J gene: TRBJ2-2; CDR3 length: 18; V gene: TRBV29-1; CDR3 protein: CSVGGETGTPANTGELFF
J gene: TRBJ1-1; CDR3 length: 15; V gene: TRBV10-3; CDR3 protein: CASVRGPEMNTEAFF
J gene: TRBJ1-1; CDR3 length: 16; V gene: TRBV28; CDR3 protein: CASSPAMDWARAEAFF
J gene: .; CDR3 length: 13; V gene: TRBV5-6; CDR3 protein: CASSLGVGHEQYF
J gene: TRBJ1-4; CDR3 length: 16; V gene: TRBV9; CDR3 protein: CASSVESGSRAEKLFF
J gene: TRBJ2-5; CDR3 length: 18; V gene: TRBV5-5; CDR3 protein: CASNREWLAGGGQETQYF
J gene: TRBJ1-4; CDR3 length: 11; V gene: TRBV6-5; CDR3 protein: CASGLDEKLFF
J gene: TRBJ2-7; CDR3 length: 16; V gene: TRBV6-1; CDR3 protein: CASSGSGTGVLYEQYF
J gene: TRBJ1-1; CDR3 length: 15; V gene: TRBV4-1; CDR3 protein: CASSHEAGRGTEAFF
J gene: TRBJ2-5; CDR3 length: 15; V gene: TRBV11-2; CDR3 protein: CASIEGTGWKETQYF
J gene: TRBJ2-7; CDR3 length: 15; V gene: TRBV4-1; CDR3 protein: CASSQDRGLSYEQYF
J gene: TRBJ1-1; CDR3 length: 13; V gene: TRBV7-9; CDR3 protein: CASSLAVDTEAFF
J gene: TRBJ2-7; CDR3 length: 16; V gene: TRBV7-9; CDR3 protein: CASSPGVTGPSYEQYF
J gene: TRBJ2-2; CDR3 length: 14; V gene: TRBV10-1; CDR3 protein: CASSEWTDTGELFF
J gene: TRBJ1-1; CDR3 length: 13; V gene: TRBV4-3; CDR3 protein: CASSQDIETEAFF
J gene: TRBJ2-1; CDR3 length: 16; V gene: TRBV6-6; CDR3 protein: CASTPPGGASYNEQFF
J gene: TRBJ1-5; CDR3 length: 16; V gene: TRBV19; CDR3 protein: CASSRATAATNQPQHF
J gene: TRBJ2-5; CDR3 length: 16; V gene: TRBV5-1; CDR3 protein: CASSLEVAGDQETQYF
J gene: TRBJ1-5; CDR3 length: 20; V gene: TRBV28; CDR3 protein: CASSRGGIMRGPTYNQPQHF
J gene: TRBJ2-2; CDR3 length: 16; V gene: TRBV7-9; CDR3 protein: CASSSREGALTGELFF
J gene: TRBJ1-3; CDR3 length: 15; V gene: TRBV28; CDR3 protein: CASSLLTGRRNTIYF
J gene: TRBJ2-7; CDR3 length: 14; V gene: TRBV13; CDR3 protein: CASSSPDNQNEQYF
J gene: TRBJ2-2; CDR3 length: 15; V gene: TRBV4-1; CDR3 protein: CASSLAGGFTGELFF
J gene: .; CDR3 length: 16; V gene: TRBV10-2; CDR3 protein: CASSEGSLDFSYEQYF
J gene: TRBJ2-7; CDR3 length: 14; V gene: TRBV19; CDR3 protein: CASSIVAASYEQYF
J gene: TRBJ2-1; CDR3 length: 17; V gene: TRBV5-1; CDR3 protein: CASSEFSPGTGYNEQFF
J gene: TRBJ2-1; CDR3 length: 14; V gene: TRBV7-2; CDR3 protein: CASSLEGGYNEQFF
J gene: TRBJ1-5; CDR3 length: 15; V gene: TRBV28; CDR3 protein: CASRTGALRRQPQHF
J gene: TRBJ1-1; CDR3 length: 15; V gene: TRBV13; CDR3 protein: CASSEGSAWNTEAFF
J gene: TRBJ2-2; CDR3 length: 13; V gene: TRBV7-3; CDR3 protein: CASSNGPTGELFF
J gene: TRBJ2-7; CDR3 length: 14; V gene: TRBV5-1; CDR3 protein: CASSFGTGAYEQYF
J gene: TRBJ2-1; CDR3 length: 16; V gene: TRBV9; CDR3 protein: CASSVRGTSSYNEQFF
J gene: TRBJ2-2; CDR3 length: 16; V gene: TRBV5-6; CDR3 protein: CASSSTGLVASGELFF
J gene: TRBJ2-1; CDR3 length: 16; V gene: TRBV28; CDR3 protein: CASSLWEGPGKNEQFF
J gene: TRBJ2-7; CDR3 length: 16; V gene: TRBV4-2; CDR3 protein: CASSLQTGAESYEQYF
J gene: TRBJ2-1; CDR3 length: 13; V gene: TRBV7-9; CDR3 protein: CASSWMMGDEQFF